A selection of T cell receptor beta chains follows, all from one sample in a study of T cells of healthy individuals. TCRdb recomputed calls from the 5' RACE reads with MiXCR, one row per CDR3 protein. The data contain about 96,000 distinct CDR3 sequences, approximately 16% of them seen just once; the ten biggest clones take up approximately 5.7%. Source of these receptors: a human donor in good health. The CDR3 runs from the conserved cysteine through the conserved F or W. A D gene is named only where the DNA matches it firmly. Not all rows give a size; the values are once, few, many and, for expanded clones, a class.

D: TRBD1
V: TRBV29-1
size: few
J: TRBJ1-2
length: 11
CDR3: CSERTGFGYTF
DNA: TGCAGCGAAAGGACAGGGTTTGGCTACACCTTC

D: TRBD1
V: TRBV9
size: few
J: TRBJ2-7
length: 14
CDR3: CASSAGTAVYEQYF
DNA: TGTGCCAGCAGCGCCGGGACAGCGGTTTACGAGCAGTACTTC

D: -
V: TRBV5-1
size: -
J: TRBJ2-7
length: 16
CDR3: CASSLHPPGPADEQYF
DNA: TGCGCCAGCAGCTTGCACCCTCCGGGACCGGCGGACGAGCAGTACTTC

D: -
V: TRBV29-1
size: -
J: TRBJ2-5
length: 14
CDR3: CSVGGGRRRETQYF
DNA: TGCAGCGTTGGGGGGGGGCGGCGCCGAGAGACCCAGTACTTC

D: TRBD2
V: TRBV3-1
size: many
J: TRBJ2-1
length: 16
CDR3: CASSQDWASGVDEQFF
DNA: TGTGCCAGCAGCCAAGATTGGGCTAGCGGGGTCGATGAGCAGTTCTTC

D: -
V: TRBV12-3/TRBV12-4
size: many
J: TRBJ2-3
length: 15
CDR3: CASSLPWASRDTQYF
DNA: TGTGCCAGCAGTCTCCCTTGGGCCAGTCGGGATACGCAGTATTTT

D: -
V: TRBV27
size: few
J: TRBJ1-1
length: 14
CDR3: CASSLKGVSTEAFF
DNA: TGTGCCAGCAGTTTGAAAGGGGTGAGCACTGAAGCTTTCTTT

D: -
V: TRBV20-1
size: -
J: TRBJ1-4
length: 13
CDR3: CSARAPTNEKLFF
DNA: TGCAGTGCTAGAGCCCCAACTAATGAAAAACTGTTTTTT

D: -
V: TRBV10-2
size: -
J: TRBJ2-2
length: 16
CDR3: CASSEFVYPDPGELFF
DNA: TGCGCCAGCAGTGAATTCGTTTACCCTGACCCCGGGGAGCTGTTTTTT

D: TRBD2
V: TRBV7-2
size: many
J: TRBJ2-1
length: 19
CDR3: CASSIGLAGGGRSYNEQFF
DNA: TGTGCCAGCAGCATCGGACTAGCGGGAGGCGGGAGGTCCTACAATGAGCAGTTCTTC

D: TRBD1
V: TRBV11-3
size: -
J: TRBJ2-1
length: 15
CDR3: CASSSRDRGNHEQFF
DNA: TGTGCCAGCAGCTCCCGGGACAGGGGAAATCATGAGCAGTTCTTC

D: -
V: TRBV12-3/TRBV12-4
size: few
J: TRBJ1-5
length: 13
CDR3: CASSLLPRQAQHF
DNA: TGTGCCAGCAGTTTATTGCCCCGTCAGGCCCAGCATTTT

D: -
V: TRBV6-5
size: -
J: TRBJ2-3
length: 17
CDR3: CASSYSPVEGYTDTQYF
DNA: TGTGCCAGCAGTTACTCCCCGGTGGAGGGGTACACAGATACGCAGTATTTT

D: TRBD2
V: TRBV4-2
size: few
J: TRBJ2-1
length: 14
CDR3: CASSQEVQLAGTFF
DNA: TGTGCCAGCAGCCAAGAGGTTCAGCTAGCGGGGACGTTCTTC

D: -
V: TRBV4-1
size: -
J: TRBJ1-5
length: 15
CDR3: CASSLVAGPNQPQHF
DNA: TGCGCCAGCAGCCTCGTCGCGGGGCCGAATCAGCCCCAGCATTTT

D: -
V: TRBV2
size: few
J: TRBJ2-5
length: 13
CDR3: CASSVQGWETQYF
DNA: TGTGCCAGCAGTGTACAGGGCTGGGAGACCCAGTACTTC

D: -
V: TRBV6-6
size: few
J: TRBJ1-4
length: 13
CDR3: CASSYRAVEKLFF
DNA: TGTGCCAGCAGTTACAGGGCGGTTGAAAAACTGTTTTTT

D: -
V: TRBV6-5
size: -
J: TRBJ2-3
length: 16
CDR3: CASSQGQGSGTDTQYF
DNA: TGTGCCAGCAGTCAAGGGCAGGGTAGTGGCACAGATACGCAGTATTTT

D: -
V: TRBV7-7
size: few
J: TRBJ2-1
length: 14
CDR3: CASSPISRSSEQFF
DNA: TGTGCTAGCAGCCCGATATCAAGGAGCTCTGAGCAGTTCTTC

D: TRBD2
V: TRBV27
size: -
J: TRBJ2-5
length: 14
CDR3: CASSPTSGRGTQYF
DNA: TGTGCCAGCAGTCCTACTAGCGGGAGGGGAACCCAGTACTTC

D: TRBD1
V: TRBV5-5
size: -
J: TRBJ2-1
length: 16
CDR3: CASSRSWDSAINEQFF
DNA: TGTGCCAGCAGCCGATCCTGGGACAGTGCAATCAATGAGCAGTTCTTC

D: -
V: TRBV4-1
size: -
J: TRBJ2-7
length: 13
CDR3: CASSLNDRYEQYF
DNA: TGCGCCAGCAGCTTGAACGACAGGTACGAGCAGTACTTC

D: -
V: TRBV2
size: -
J: TRBJ1-1
length: 14
CDR3: CASSGRTTGTEAFF
DNA: TGTGCCAGCAGTGGGAGGACTACCGGCACTGAAGCTTTCTTT

D: TRBD1
V: TRBV10-3
size: few
J: TRBJ2-3
length: 14
CDR3: CAISGTGDGDTQYF
DNA: TGTGCCATCAGCGGGACAGGGGATGGAGATACGCAGTATTTT

D: TRBD1
V: TRBV6-4
size: few
J: TRBJ2-4
length: 17
CDR3: CASSDGNIGGRRNIQYF
DNA: TGTGCCAGCAGTGACGGGAACATAGGGGGCAGGAGGAACATTCAGTACTTC

D: -
V: TRBV4-3
size: -
J: TRBJ2-5
length: 15
CDR3: CASSQGNLGQETQYF
DNA: TGCGCCAGCAGCCAAGGCAACCTGGGACAAGAGACCCAGTACTTC

D: -
V: TRBV7-2
size: few
J: TRBJ2-3
length: 14
CDR3: CASSLGRVTDTQYF
DNA: TGTGCCAGCAGCTTAGGCAGGGTCACAGATACGCAGTATTTT

D: -
V: TRBV27
size: -
J: TRBJ2-1
length: 10
CDR3: CASGHNEQFF
DNA: TGTGCCAGCGGACACAATGAGCAGTTCTTC

D: -
V: TRBV4-2
size: few
J: TRBJ1-5
length: 14
CDR3: CASSPWRGEQPQHF
DNA: TGTGCCAGCAGCCCTTGGAGGGGTGAACAGCCCCAGCATTTT

D: -
V: TRBV6-5
size: -
J: TRBJ2-2
length: 13
CDR3: CASKLGGTGELFF
DNA: TGTGCTAGCAAACTAGGGGGCACCGGGGAGCTGTTTTTT

D: -
V: TRBV12-3/TRBV12-4
size: -
J: TRBJ1-5
length: 18
CDR3: CASSAGSNPGGRNQPQHF
DNA: TGTGCCAGCAGCGCCGGCAGTAATCCGGGGGGACGAAATCAGCCCCAGCATTTT

D: -
V: TRBV18
size: -
J: TRBJ2-1
length: 16
CDR3: CASSPQESPLYNEQFF
DNA: TGTGCCAGCTCACCACAAGAGTCCCCCTTGTACAATGAGCAGTTCTTC

D: -
V: TRBV7-3
size: -
J: TRBJ1-6
length: 16
CDR3: CASSLRGTGSNSPLHF
DNA: TGTGCCAGCAGCTTAAGGGGAACAGGGTCAAATTCACCCCTCCACTTT

D: TRBD1
V: TRBV20-1
size: -
J: TRBJ1-5
length: 16
CDR3: CSARDYAQGAGQPQHF
DNA: TGCAGTGCTAGAGATTACGCCCAGGGGGCTGGTCAGCCCCAGCATTTT

D: -
V: TRBV6-5
size: few
J: TRBJ1-3
length: 11
CDR3: CASSYGDTIYF
DNA: TGTGCCAGCAGTTACGGGGACACCATATATTTT

D: -
V: TRBV18
size: few
J: TRBJ1-1
length: 13
CDR3: CASSPEGGIEAFF
DNA: TGTGCCAGCTCACCCGAGGGGGGGATTGAAGCTTTCTTT

D: -
V: TRBV28
size: -
J: TRBJ1-2
length: 13
CDR3: CATRFPGDYGYTF
DNA: TGTGCCACCCGCTTCCCTGGGGACTATGGCTACACCTTC

D: -
V: TRBV7-9
size: -
J: TRBJ1-1
length: 16
CDR3: CASSLEGNSMNTEAFF
DNA: TGTGCCAGCAGCTTGGAGGGAAACAGCATGAACACTGAAGCTTTCTTT

D: TRBD2
V: TRBV5-1
size: -
J: TRBJ2-5
length: 15
CDR3: CASRRALAVRETQYF
DNA: TGCGCCAGCAGGAGGGCGCTAGCGGTTCGAGAGACCCAGTACTTC

D: -
V: TRBV24-1
size: many
J: TRBJ2-7
length: 17
CDR3: CATSDFSRDGGGYEQYF
DNA: TGTGCCACCAGTGATTTTTCCCGGGACGGCGGTGGGTACGAGCAGTACTTC

D: -
V: TRBV20-1
size: few
J: TRBJ2-5
length: 11
CDR3: CSAIFRETQYF
DNA: TGCAGTGCGATCTTCCGAGAGACCCAGTACTTC